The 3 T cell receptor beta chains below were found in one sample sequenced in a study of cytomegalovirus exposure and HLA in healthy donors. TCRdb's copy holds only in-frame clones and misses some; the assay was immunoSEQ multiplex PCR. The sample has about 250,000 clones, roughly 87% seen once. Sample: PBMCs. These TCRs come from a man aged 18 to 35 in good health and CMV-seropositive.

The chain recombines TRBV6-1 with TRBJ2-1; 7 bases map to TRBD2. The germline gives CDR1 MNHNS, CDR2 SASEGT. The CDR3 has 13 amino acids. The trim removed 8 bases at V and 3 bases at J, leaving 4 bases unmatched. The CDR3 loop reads CASGRESYNEQFF. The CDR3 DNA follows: TGTGCCAGCGGGCGGGAGAGCTACAATGAGCAGTTCTTC.

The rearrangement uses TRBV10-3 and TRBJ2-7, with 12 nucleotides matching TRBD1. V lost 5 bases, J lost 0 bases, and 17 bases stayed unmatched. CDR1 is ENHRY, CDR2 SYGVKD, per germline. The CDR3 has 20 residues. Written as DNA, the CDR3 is TGTGCCATCAGTCAGGACCGGGACAGGGGGCCTCCCCTACCCTCCTACGAGCAGTACTTC. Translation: CAISQDRDRGPPLPSYEQYF.

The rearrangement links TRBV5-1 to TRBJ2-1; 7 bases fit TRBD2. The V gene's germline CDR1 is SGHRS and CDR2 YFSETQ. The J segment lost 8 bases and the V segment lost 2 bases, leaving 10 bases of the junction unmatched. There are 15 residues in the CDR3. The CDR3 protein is CASSFRGREGDEQFF. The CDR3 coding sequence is TGCGCCAGCAGCTTTAGAGGGAGGGAAGGAGATGAGCAGTTCTTC.